These 6 T cell receptor beta chains were all obtained from the same sample, sequenced in a study of blood T cells in healthy people across ages. The use of a sample-barcoded 5' primer and a J-beta primer mix characterized a second PCR of roughly 6 to 11 cycles. MiXCR, run by TCRdb on the 5' RACE reads, gives a single entry per CDR3 protein. This table holds roughly 790,000 distinct CDR3 sequences, more than 40% found once. The sample consisted of blood. All receptors come from an older woman in good health.

About this clonotype: This may be a read error, as it is one base from a much larger clone. The V call is TRBV27, the J call TRBJ2-5; D perhaps matches TRBD2 (6 bases). The length of the CDR3 is 14 residues. V was pared by 4 bases and J by 11 bases, with 20 bases between. CDR1 is MNHEY, CDR2 SMNVEV, per germline (reference sequence). As DNA, the CDR3 is TGTGCCAGCAGTTACCCGGGACTCTCCAATGAGCAGTACTTC. This gives the protein CASSYPGLSNEQYF.

In this sample, this clonotype turned up a few times. The chain recombines TRBV4-2 with TRBJ2-5; 7 bases line up with TRBD2. J was trimmed by 11 bases and V by 2 bases; bases with no gene match: 8. The CDR3 extends over 13 amino acids. CDR1 and CDR2 from the germline V gene are LGHNA and YNFKEQ. The CDR3: CASSQTLAMEQYF. CDR3 nucleotides: TGTGCCAGCAGCCAAACACTAGCGATGGAGCAGTACTTC.

This sequence joins TRBV7-2 and TRBJ2-1, with 8 bases that match TRBD2. Germline V gives CDR1 SGHTA, CDR2 FQGNSA. Trimming took 5 bases from V and 4 from J; bases not matched to a gene: 7. This CDR3 has 15 residues. CDR3 nucleotides: TGTGCCAGCAGCCCCCAGGAGCGGGGGTACAATGAGCAGTTCTTC. The encoded protein is CASSPQERGYNEQFF.

The table lists this clonotype with a few counts. This rearrangement joins TRBV6-5 to TRBJ1-6; D not certain. CDR3 length equals 14 residues. The germline gives CDR1 MNHEY, CDR2 SVGAGI. V gave up 5 bases and J gave up 5 bases, with 10 bases separating them. The CDR3 sequence: CASSTAGDNSPLHF. The CDR3 region has the DNA TGTGCCAGCAGTACAGCAGGCGATAATTCACCCCTCCACTTT.

This clonotype has a single count. The V and J genes are TRBV20-1 and TRBJ2-7, with 7 bases aligning to TRBD2. V dropped 3 bases and J dropped 5; count of bases not matched to a gene: 10. The CDR3 spans 14 residues. Germline values: CDR1 DFQATT, CDR2 SNEGSKA (reference sequence). CDR3 DNA: TGCAGTGCTAGGCCCGGACTAGGGTCCAACGAGCAGTACTTC. Its protein is CSARPGLGSNEQYF.

This clonotype was seen ten or more times. The chain uses TRBV20-1 and TRBJ1-5; 7 positions agree with TRBD1. In germline, CDR1 is DFQATT, CDR2 SNEGSKA (reference sequence). The CDR3 totals 13 residues. Trimming took 0 bases from V and 7 from J; bases not matched to a gene: 3. In nucleotides, the CDR3 is TGCAGTGCTAGAGATACAGGGGAACAGCCCCAGCATTTT. It encodes CSARDTGEQPQHF.